This T cell receptor (beta chain) was profiled in a study of blood T cell repertoires in COVID-19. In the original analysis: Cell counts per sample came from amplifying reference gene primers. Profiling relied on immunoSEQ multiplex PCR, and the TCRdb table lists in-frame clones only, not all of them. Clone size and the V and J calls come from that table; the DNA yielded D and trimming. The sample includes 170,000 or so clones, 90% of them seen just once. CDR1 and CDR2 (germline): MNHNY, SVGAGI (reference sequence). The CDR3 length is 14 residues. Trimming left V 2 bases short and J 3 bases short, with 10 bases between.

The gene calls are TRBV6-6 and TRBJ1-2, with a tentative D call TRBD1 (5 bases). Material: peripheral blood. This clonotype originated in a man aged 50 to 59 with acute or convalescent COVID-19. DNA for the CDR3: TGTGCCAGCAGTTACAGGGGCGTGGACTATGGCTACACCTTC. It specifies CASSYRGVDYGYTF.